The 19 T cell receptor beta chains below all came from one sample that was sequenced in a study of CD8+ T cells in alopecia areata. Treatment given: oral pan-JAK inhibitor, 5-10 mg twice daily. TCR sequencing used cDNA made by reverse transcription of extracted RNA. The data were produced by immunoSEQ multiplex PCR, yet TCRdb's version contains in-frame clones alone and is incomplete. The repertoire holds 90,000 to 150,000 clones, with 53% as singletons. The material was CD4+ T cells sorted from blood, obtained at week 4, from a patient treated with tofacitinib. These receptors were obtained from a human donor with alopecia areata.

In regard to this clone: Different DNA sequences within this sample yield the same CDR3. The V call is TRBV29-1, the J call TRBJ1-2; weak D call: TRBD1 (5 bases). V lost 4 bases to trimming and J lost 3 bases, with 9 bases between them. This CDR3 has 12 residues. Germline V gene lookup returns CDR1 SQVTM and CDR2 ANQGSEA. The DNA for the CDR3 is TGCAGCGTTGTCGTGGGGGACTATGGCTACACCTTC. Amino acids: CSVVVGDYGYTF.

The chain has TRBV18 and TRBJ2-1; D not certain. The CDR3 loop spans 15 amino acids. Between the trimmed V and J ends, which lost 1 base and 4 bases, there was a span of 11 bases. The V gene's germline CDR1 is KGHSH and CDR2 LQKENI. The DNA for the CDR3 is TGTGCCAGCTCACCACTACCGCAGAGGTACAATGAGCAGTTCTTC. It is translated as CASSPLPQRYNEQFF.

This clone was recorded a few times. The chain recombines TRBV7-2 with TRBJ1-1; 10 nucleotides match TRBD1. After removal of 10 bases from V and 5 bases from J, the junction contained 13 bases not matched to a gene. The CDR3 totals 15 residues. Per the germline V gene, CDR1 is SGHTA and CDR2 is FQGNSA. This CDR3 is CAKQTGGRGWTEAFF. The CDR3 nucleotides read TGTGCCAAACAGACAGGGGGCAGGGGATGGACTGAAGCTTTCTTT.

This rearrangement joins TRBV5-6 to TRBJ1-2; no clear D gene. The CDR3 runs 15 residues. Germline loops: CDR1 SGHDT, CDR2 YYEEEE. Trimming removed 1 base at V and 3 bases at J, with 13 bases between. This CDR3 reads CASSLYRGRDYGYTF. The DNA of the CDR3 is TGTGCCAGCAGCTTGTACCGGGGAAGGGACTATGGCTACACCTTC.

In its sample, this clone was seen a few times. The chain is built from TRBV6-5 and TRBJ1-1; 10 bases align to TRBD1. Germline values: CDR1 MNHEY, CDR2 SVGAGI. V was clipped by 4 bases and J by 7 bases; unmatched bases: 9. The length of the CDR3 is 15 residues. The CDR3 here is CASSSRDRGADEAFF. The CDR3 bases are TGTGCCAGCAGTTCCCGGGACAGGGGTGCAGATGAAGCTTTCTTT.

The V call is TRBV30, the J call TRBJ2-3, with TRBD2 matching 7 bases. Germline assignment: CDR1 GTSNPN and CDR2 SVGIG (reference sequence). This CDR3 has 16 residues. V trimming: 2 bases; J trimming: 4 bases; junction bases outside the gene matches: 12. CDR3 coding DNA: TGTGCCTGGAGTTTTACGAGGGGCGGGAGAGCAGATACGCAGTATTTT. Translation: CAWSFTRGGRADTQYF.

This rearrangement joins TRBV7-2 to TRBJ2-3; tentative D call: TRBD1 (5 bases). Germline V gene sequence: CDR1 SGHTA, CDR2 FQGNSA. This CDR3 has 15 amino acids. The V end was cut by 3 bases, the J end by 0 bases, with 10 bases between. This chain's CDR3 is CASSLAGPSTDTQYF. Here the CDR3 DNA reads TGTGCCAGCAGCTTGGCAGGGCCAAGCACAGATACGCAGTATTTT.

The V gene is TRBV25-1, the J gene TRBJ2-5; D remains unclear. Germline V gene lookup returns CDR1 MGHDK and CDR2 SYGVNS. The CDR3 totals 13 residues. The V and J ends lost 3 bases and 5 bases respectively, with 10 bases between them. For the CDR3, the DNA is TGTGCCAGCAGTGAGACACCGCCGGAGACCCAGTACTTC. Translated: CASSETPPETQYF.

This clone has more than one count but fewer than ten. The chain joins TRBV4-1 to TRBJ2-6; D not certain. CDR1 is MGHRA and CDR2 is YSYEKL in the germline V gene. This CDR3 is 17 amino acids long. The V gene lost 3 bases and the J gene lost 0 bases, with 12 bases spanning the gap. The CDR3 here is CASSQDRIGSGANVLTF. The CDR3 DNA follows: TGCGCCAGCAGCCAGGACCGGATTGGCTCTGGGGCCAACGTCCTGACTTTC.

The V and J genes are TRBV5-1 and TRBJ2-7, with D unresolved. This CDR3 region has 13 residues. CDR1 is SGHRS, CDR2 YFSETQ, per germline. V lost 9 bases to trimming and J lost 1 base, with 14 bases between them. CDR3 DNA: TGCGCCACCGCGTTCAACCCATCCTACGAGCAGTACTTC. This translates into CATAFNPSYEQYF.

The CDR3 is CASSSRGRPANYGYTF. As DNA, the CDR3 is TGTGCCAGCAGTTCCAGGGGGCGTCCGGCTAACTATGGCTACACCTTC. J is TRBJ1-2 and V is TRBV6-5; 8 nucleotides line up with TRBD1. The germline CDR1 and CDR2 sequences are MNHEY and SVGAGI. Trimming removed 4 bases from V and 0 bases from J; junction bases left unmatched: 7. The CDR3 is 16 amino acids.

The chain carries TRBV11-2 and TRBJ2-5, with D tentatively TRBD2 (6 bases). Germline assignment: CDR1 SGHAT and CDR2 FQNNGV. The CDR3 runs to 17 residues. V shed 1 base and J shed 5 bases, with 20 bases lying between them. CDR3 in DNA: TGTGCCAGCAGCTTAGTCTCTACTAGCTCCGCCAGGGAGACCCAGTACTTC. It is translated as CASSLVSTSSARETQYF.

V is TRBV7-8 and J is TRBJ1-2, with 10 bases matching TRBD1. Germline V CDR1 and CDR2: SGHVS, FQNEAQ. This CDR3 spans 16 amino acids. V lost 5 bases to trimming and J lost 6 bases; unmatched junction nucleotides: 12. For the CDR3, the DNA is TGTGCCAGCAGCCTATACAGGACAGGGGGAGTTGATGGCTACACCTTC. It translates to CASSLYRTGGVDGYTF.

The chain combines TRBV15 with TRBJ2-3; D is unclear. The CDR3 is 17 amino acids. Trimming pared 0 bases from V and 0 bases from J, leaving 13 bases between. CDR1 and CDR2 (germline): LNHNV, YYDKDF (reference sequence). This chain's CDR3 is CATSRDVVGSSTDTQYF. In nucleotides, the CDR3 is TGTGCCACCAGCAGAGATGTAGTCGGTTCTAGCACAGATACGCAGTATTTT.

Comments on this clone: Other DNA variants within this sample encode the same CDR3. J is TRBJ1-5 and V is TRBV30; a weak D match, TRBD1 (5 bases). The germline CDR1 and CDR2 sequences are GTSNPN and SVGIG (reference sequence). Trimming pared 1 base from V and 2 bases from J, leaving 6 bases between. The CDR3 sequence is 13 residues long. The CDR3 reads CAWSGGGNQPQHF. The CDR3 DNA follows: TGTGCCTGGAGTGGAGGGGGCAATCAGCCCCAGCATTTT. Using reference TRBV30 and TRBJ1-5 for the parts outside the CDR3, the full variable domain is SQTIHQWPATLVQPVGSPLSLECTVEGTSNPNLYWYRQAAGRGLQLLFYSVGIGQISSEVPQNLSASRPQDRQFILSSKKLLLSDSGFYLCAWSGGGNQPQHFGDGTRLSIL.

This chain connects TRBV30 to TRBJ1-5; TRBD1 matches at 8 bases. Germline V gene data show CDR1 as GTSNPN and CDR2 as SVGIG (reference sequence). With V trimmed by 2 bases and J by 4 bases, 4 bases remained unmatched. This CDR3 spans 14 amino acids. The CDR3 loop is CAWSSGTGNQPQHF. The DNA for the CDR3 is TGTGCCTGGAGTTCCGGGACAGGTAATCAGCCCCAGCATTTT.

For this clone: The junction shows a germline mismatch at one end, possibly a read error. The CDR3 loop is CASSVGNPSPEGRCF. The CDR3 DNA reads as TGTGCCAGCAGCGTAGGGAACCCCTCCCCAGAGGGTAGATGCTTC. The chain carries TRBV9 and TRBJ1-4, with no clear D. This CDR3 has 15 amino acids. Germline values: CDR1 SGDLS, CDR2 YYNGEE.

The chain joins TRBV28 to TRBJ1-2; 9 bases agree with TRBD1. With V trimmed by 2 bases and J by 3 bases, 4 bases remained unmatched. The CDR3 is 15 amino acids. Germline loops: CDR1 MDHEN, CDR2 SYDVKM. In DNA, the CDR3 is TGTGCCAGCAGTTTAGGGGGACAGGGTGACTATGGCTACACCTTC. Amino acids: CASSLGGQGDYGYTF.

The chain recombines TRBV5-6 with TRBJ1-2; TRBD1 might be the D (6 bases). The V end lost 4 bases, the J end lost 4 bases, and 14 bases lay between the germline ends. Germline lookup yields CDR1 SGHDT and CDR2 YYEEEE. The CDR3 runs to 14 residues. CDR3 nucleotides: TGTGCCAGCAGCCTAACGCAGGGGTCCTATGGCTACACCTTC. Encoded protein: CASSLTQGSYGYTF.